This T cell receptor (beta chain) was identified during a study of CD8 T cells in Susac syndrome. Negative isolation was used for CD8+ and CD4+ T cells and FACS enrichment for TEMRA cells. Random hexamers were used to reverse transcribe an amount of about 0.45 to 1 ug RNA. Across 54 Vbeta and 13 Jbeta, immunoSEQ multiplex PCR amplified TCR beta CDR3. TCRdb itself ran the immunoSEQ multiplex PCR reads through MiXCR, one entry per CDR3 protein. The profile shows about 83,000 distinct CDR3 sequences, about 95% of them singletons. Germline values: CDR1 MNHEY, CDR2 SMNVEV (reference sequence). V was pared by 6 bases and J by 2 bases, with 11 bases between. The CDR3 has 14 amino acids.

The sequence was obtained from a human donor with Susac syndrome. Material: CD8+ T cells from PBMCs. The chain carries TRBV27 and TRBJ2-1; D tentatively fits TRBD1 or TRBD2 (5 bases each). The CDR3 loop is CASSPLGAYNEQFF. As DNA, the CDR3 is TGTGCCAGCAGCCCTCTGGGGGCCTACAATGAGCAGTTCTTC.